The clone carrying this T cell receptor beta chain is deemed medium-sized. Its antigen remains unidentified. Deletions cut 3 bases from V and 14 bases from J, with 13 bases between. CDR3 length: 11 amino acids. Purified naive CD4+ T cells were depleted of CD25+ Tregs. Study results and limitations: Naive CD4+ cells shared about 13% of tumor Treg sequences. In terms of TCR gene usage, tumor memory CD4+ T cells clustered together with blood and lymph node memory CD4+ cells, as well as with lymph node naive CD4+ cells. Tumor Treg TCRs overlapped most with tumor naive CD4+ cells.

Amplification of TRBV12-4/TRBJ1-2 clonotypes used adaptor-ligated barcode primers. Using its own MiXCR run on the multiplex PCR reads, TCRdb lists one record per CDR3 protein. The repertoire holds 2,000 or so distinct CDR3 sequences, with over 1% as singletons. The TCR originated in a female donor with breast cancer. Material for sequencing was naive CD4+ T cells sorted from blood. Subset given: naive CD4+ T cells, CD4+CD45RA+CD25-. This sequence joins TRBV12-3 or TRBV12-4 and TRBJ1-2; D is undetermined. CDR3 DNA: TGTGCCAGCAGTTTCAAGACACTACCGACCTTC. This translates into CASSFKTLPTF.